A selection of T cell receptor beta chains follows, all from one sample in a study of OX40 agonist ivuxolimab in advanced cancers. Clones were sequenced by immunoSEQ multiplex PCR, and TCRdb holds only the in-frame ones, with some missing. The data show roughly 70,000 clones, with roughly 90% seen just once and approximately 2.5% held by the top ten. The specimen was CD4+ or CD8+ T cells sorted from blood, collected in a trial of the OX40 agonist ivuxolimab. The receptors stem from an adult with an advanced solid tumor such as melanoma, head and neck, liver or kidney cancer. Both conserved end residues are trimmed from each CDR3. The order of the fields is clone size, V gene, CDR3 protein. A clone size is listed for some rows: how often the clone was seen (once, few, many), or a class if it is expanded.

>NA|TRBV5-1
ASSLGRPTDTQY
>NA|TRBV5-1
ASKEQGGMNTEAF
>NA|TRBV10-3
AISVLGGEQETQY
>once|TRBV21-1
ASSKLQETQY
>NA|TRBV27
ASSPQTDFYGYT
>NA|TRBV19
ASSIEGQRGANVLT
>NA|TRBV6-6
ASSPQAYEQY
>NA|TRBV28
ASSLGGAAGYGYT
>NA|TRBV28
ASSSQGRGVYNEQF
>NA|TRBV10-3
AIQGLPTGELF
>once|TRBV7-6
ASSLQSEGWEETQY
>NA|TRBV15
ATSRDQGSETQY
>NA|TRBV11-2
ASSLGFPSGHNEQF
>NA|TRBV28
ASRGGGQNTDTQY
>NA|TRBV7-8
ASSPGGQGGYEQY
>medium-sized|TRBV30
AWSRLPSGGTYEQY
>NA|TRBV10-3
ASQGAANEKLF